The clone carrying this T cell receptor beta chain was observed a handful of times. Its antigen is currently unknown. The data were obtained in a study of response to subunit inactivated influenza vaccine. Study conclusions and caveats: Authors suggested each seasonal influenza vaccination recruits few new T cells.

This CDR3 spans 13 amino acids. Trimming removed 3 bases at V and 6 bases at J, with 10 bases between. The germline V gene has CDR1 LGHNA and CDR2 YSLEER. TCRdb re-analysed the RT-PCR reads in MiXCR, keeping a single row per CDR3 protein. The sample carries 650,000 to 700,000 distinct CDR3 sequences, around a sixth recorded once. This specimen consisted of PBMCs from blood, obtained 11 to 12 days after vaccination. This sequence joins TRBV4-3 and TRBJ2-3, with D hard to call. The receptor was isolated from a man aged 50 to 59 who received an inactivated influenza vaccine. Here the CDR3 reads CASSQKRRDTQYF. Written as DNA, the CDR3 is TGCGCCAGCAGCCAGAAACGCCGGGATACGCAGTATTTT.